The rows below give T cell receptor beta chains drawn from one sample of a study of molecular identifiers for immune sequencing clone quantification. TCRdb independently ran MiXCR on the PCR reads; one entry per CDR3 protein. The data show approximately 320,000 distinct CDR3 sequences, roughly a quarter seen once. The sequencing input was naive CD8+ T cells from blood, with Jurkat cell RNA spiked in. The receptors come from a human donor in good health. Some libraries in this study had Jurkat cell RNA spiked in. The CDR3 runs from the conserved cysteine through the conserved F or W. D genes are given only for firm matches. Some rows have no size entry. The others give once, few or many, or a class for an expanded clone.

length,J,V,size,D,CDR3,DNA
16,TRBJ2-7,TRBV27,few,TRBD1,CASSFLGTGLSYEQYF,TGTGCCAGCAGTTTTCTCGGGACAGGCCTCTCCTACGAGCAGTACTTC
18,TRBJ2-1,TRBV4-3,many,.,CASSQAPLAREPGNEQFF,TGCGCCAGCAGCCAAGCCCCCCTAGCTCGGGAGCCAGGGAATGAGCAGTTCTTC
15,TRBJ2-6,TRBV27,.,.,CASSLSPSGANVLTF,TGTGCCAGCAGTTTATCGCCATCTGGGGCCAACGTCCTGACTTTC
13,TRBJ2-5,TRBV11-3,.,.,CASSLRTEGTQYF,TGTGCCAGCAGCCTACGGACTGAAGGGACCCAGTACTTC
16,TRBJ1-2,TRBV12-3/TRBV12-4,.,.,CASSFTWGKALYGYTF,TGTGCCAGCAGTTTCACCTGGGGCAAGGCCCTCTATGGCTACACCTTC
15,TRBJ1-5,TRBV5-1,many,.,CASSLGGGSNQPQHF,TGCGCCAGCAGCTTAGGCGGGGGGAGCAATCAGCCCCAGCATTTT
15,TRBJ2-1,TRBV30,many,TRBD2,CAWERERNSYNEQFF,TGTGCCTGGGAGCGGGAACGCAACTCCTACAATGAGCAGTTCTTC
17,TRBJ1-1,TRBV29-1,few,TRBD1,CSVEGGQGRRMNTEAFF,TGCAGCGTTGAAGGGGGACAGGGTAGGAGGATGAACACTGAAGCTTTCTTT
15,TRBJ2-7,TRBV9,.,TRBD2,CASSPGGRVGDEQYF,TGTGCCAGCAGCCCGGGAGGACGAGTGGGCGACGAGCAGTACTTC
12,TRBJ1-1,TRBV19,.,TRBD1,CASSRGQAEAFF,TGTGCCAGTAGTCGTGGACAGGCTGAAGCTTTCTTT
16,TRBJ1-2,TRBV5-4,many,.,CASSYPGGGLSYGYTF,TGTGCCAGCAGCTACCCCGGCGGGGGTCTCAGCTATGGCTACACCTTC
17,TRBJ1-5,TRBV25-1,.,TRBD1,CASSETETGDSNQPQHF,TGTGCCAGCAGTGAAACGGAAACAGGGGATAGCAATCAGCCCCAGCATTTT
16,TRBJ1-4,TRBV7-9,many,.,CASSLGDWGFGEKLFF,TGTGCCAGCAGCTTGGGGGATTGGGGCTTTGGTGAAAAACTGTTTTTT
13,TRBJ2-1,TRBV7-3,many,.,CASSPPGYNEQFF,TGTGCCAGCAGCCCCCCCGGATACAATGAGCAGTTCTTC